This T cell receptor (beta chain) derives from a study of blood T cell repertoires in COVID-19. Repertoires were generated with immunoSEQ multiplex PCR, while TCRdb's copy carries only in-frame clones and drops some. The sample contains 250,000 to 350,000 clones, around 88% of which appear only once. This CDR3 is built from 13 residues. Trimming stripped 1 base from V and 4 bases from J, with 7 bases between. CDR1 is SGHAT, CDR2 FQDESV, per germline (reference sequence). This receptor was taken from a woman aged 45-65 years with acute or convalescent COVID-19. Source material: peripheral blood. This sequence joins TRBV11-1 and TRBJ1-1, with D possibly matching TRBD1 (6 bases). CDR3 DNA sequence: TGTGCCAGCAGCTTAGAGACAGGCACTGAAGCTTTCTTT. Translated: CASSLETGTEAFF.